Listed here are 19 T cell receptor beta chains from one sample, sequenced in a study of blood T cells in healthy people across ages. The authors ran a second PCR of about 6 to 12 cycles using a sample-barcoded 5' primer and a J-beta primer mix. TCRdb reanalysed the 5' RACE reads using MiXCR and keeps one entry per CDR3 protein. The data contain roughly 680,000 distinct CDR3 sequences, roughly 50% of them singletons. Sequenced input: blood. The receptors here all came from an older woman in good health.

This clonotype was seen a handful of times. The J gene is TRBJ1-5, the V gene TRBV20-1; TRBD1 might be the D (5 bases). Germline lookup yields CDR1 DFQATT and CDR2 SNEGSKA (reference sequence). This CDR3 is 13 amino acids long. V was pared by 7 bases and J by 0 bases, with 10 bases between. CDR3 in amino acids: CSGQTDSNQPQHF. In DNA, the CDR3 is TGCAGTGGCCAGACAGATAGCAATCAGCCCCAGCATTTT.

A few counts support this clonotype. V and J are TRBV2 and TRBJ1-2; D might be TRBD1 (6 bases). Trimming shortened V by 7 bases and J by 1 base, and 16 bases separated the two germline ends. Per the germline V gene, CDR1 is SNHLY and CDR2 is FYNNEI. This CDR3 is 15 amino acids long. CDR3 nucleotides: TGTGCCAGCAAGGGCGGACAGTGGAATAACTATGGCTACACCTTC. Translating it yields CASKGGQWNNYGYTF.

This clonotype showed up just a few times. The V gene is TRBV4-2, the J gene TRBJ2-5; weak D call: TRBD2 (6 bases). V lost 5 bases and J 3 bases, leaving 13 bases between the germline ends. Germline V gene sequence: CDR1 LGHNA, CDR2 YNFKEQ. The CDR3 length is 14 residues. In DNA, the CDR3 is TGTGCCAGCAGCTCCGGGACTTACAAAGAGACCCAGTACTTC. Its protein is CASSSGTYKETQYF.

The chain is built from TRBV20-1 and TRBJ2-5, with 14 bases fitting TRBD2. With the DNA end fitting TRBJ2-7 better, the J assignment may be wrong. CDR1 and CDR2 from the germline V gene are DFQATT and SNEGSKA (reference sequence). The CDR3 extends over 17 amino acids. CDR3 protein: CSAPPGLAGGFPYEQYF. CDR3 coding DNA: TGCAGTGCTCCCCCTGGACTAGCGGGAGGTTTCCCCTACGAGCAGTACTTC.

This clonotype appeared a single time. This chain joins TRBV5-4 and TRBJ2-7, with D uncertain. CDR1 is SGHNT and CDR2 is YYREEE in the germline V gene (reference sequence). Deletions cut 4 bases from V and 7 bases from J, with 15 bases between. This CDR3 has 13 residues. This chain's CDR3 is CASSTDVYNEQYF. In nucleotides, the CDR3 is TGTGCCAGCAGCACGGACGTATACAATGAGCAGTACTTC.

This chain uses TRBV6-5 with TRBJ2-1; TRBD2 aligns across 10 bases. Trimming removed 7 bases from V and 10 bases from J; junction bases left unmatched: 10. The CDR3 consists of 14 residues. Per germline, CDR1 MNHEY and CDR2 SVGAGI. The CDR3 reads CASTQLAGRGEQFF. As DNA, the CDR3 is TGTGCCAGCACCCAACTAGCGGGAAGAGGGGAGCAGTTCTTC.

This chain connects TRBV6-2 or TRBV6-3 to TRBJ2-5, with D perhaps TRBD1 (6 bases). The CDR3 contains 12 residues. Trimming pared 6 bases from V and 11 bases from J, leaving 16 bases between. From germline, CDR1 is MNHEY and CDR2 SVGEGT. The CDR3 region has the DNA TGTGCCAGCAGCCTACAGGGTTGGGGGCAGTACTTC. Protein: CASSLQGWGQYF.

A remark on this clonotype: A junction boundary mismatches the germline segment, possibly from a read error. V is TRBV14 and J is TRBJ2-7; 9 bases fit TRBD2. This CDR3 region has 14 residues. CDR1 is SGHDN and CDR2 is FVKESK in the germline V gene. CDR3 nucleotide sequence: TGTGCCAGCAGCCAACTAGCGGGATGGTACGAGGAGTACTTC. Its translation is CASSQLAGWYEEYF.

As regards this clonotype: A much larger clonotype is one base distant, so this may be a read error. Written as DNA, the CDR3 is TGTGCCAGCAGCGGGTTTTTTAGGGTCTACGAGCAGTACTTC. It encodes CASSGFFRVYEQYF. The chain joins TRBV28 to TRBJ2-5, with D uncertain. The J call is in doubt because the DNA end fits TRBJ2-7 better. This CDR3 is built from 14 residues. CDR1 is MDHEN and CDR2 is SYDVKM in the germline V gene.

The CDR3 DNA is TGCAGTGCTAGAGACCCCTGGACTAGTGGCGGCTACGAGCAGTACTTC. This translates into CSARDPWTSGGYEQYF. This chain connects TRBV20-1 to TRBJ2-7; 7 nucleotides line up with TRBD2. Unmatched junction bases numbered 11, after V lost 0 bases and J lost 3 bases. In germline, CDR1 is DFQATT, CDR2 SNEGSKA (reference sequence). The CDR3 runs to 16 residues.

The chain combines TRBV20-1 with TRBJ1-4; D not resolved. This CDR3 has 14 amino acids. CDR1 DFQATT and CDR2 SNEGSKA come from the germline V gene (reference sequence). The V gene lost 1 base and the J gene lost 0 bases, with 6 bases spanning the gap. The CDR3 DNA reads TGCAGTGCTAGAGTGAAAGCAACTAATGAAAAACTGTTTTTT. Protein product: CSARVKATNEKLFF.

This clonotype was observed a few times. J is TRBJ2-1 and V is TRBV6-5, with 9 bases identical to TRBD2. This CDR3 is built from 16 residues. Per germline, CDR1 MNHEY and CDR2 SVGAGI. With 0 bases clipped from V and 10 bases from J, the junction kept 10 bases outside the gene matches. The CDR3 DNA reads as TGTGCCAGCAGTTACTCACTTAGCGGGAGCGCTTTAGAGCAGTTCTTC. Translation: CASSYSLSGSALEQFF.

V usage is TRBV5-1 and J usage is TRBJ1-2; D gene uncertain. The V end was cut by 0 bases, the J end by 4 bases, with 16 bases between. Germline V gene lookup returns CDR1 SGHRS and CDR2 YFSETQ. This CDR3 spans 16 amino acids. The CDR3 nucleotides read TGCGCCAGCAGCTTGGATAGGGTGTCAGCAGGCTATGGCTACACCTTC. Protein sequence: CASSLDRVSAGYGYTF.

The chain combines TRBV28 with TRBJ1-1; 9 nucleotides match TRBD1. Germline V gives CDR1 MDHEN, CDR2 SYDVKM. V dropped 9 bases and J dropped 3; count of bases not matched to a gene: 8. The CDR3 covers 14 residues. The CDR3 is CASRRQGEDTEAFF. The CDR3, as DNA: TGTGCCAGTCGACGACAGGGGGAGGACACTGAAGCTTTCTTT. Full variable domain (outside the CDR3, taken from reference TRBV28 and TRBJ1-1): DVKVTQSSRYLVKRTGEKVFLECVQDMDHENMFWYRQDPGLGLRLIYFSYDVKMKEKGDIPEGYSVSREKKERFSLILESASTNQTSMYLCASRRQGEDTEAFFGQGTRLTVV.

This clonotype showed up just a few times. This chain joins TRBV5-6 and TRBJ1-5; D unresolved. Trimming removed 0 bases from V and 3 bases from J, with 4 bases in between. The CDR3 has 13 residues. The germline gives CDR1 SGHDT, CDR2 YYEEEE. CDR3 coding DNA: TGTGCCAGCAGCTTGGGAAACAATCAGCCCCAGCATTTT. As protein: CASSLGNNQPQHF.

The chain recombines TRBV29-1 with TRBJ1-2, with 8 bases identical to TRBD1. The junction had 5 bases not matched to a gene; V was cut back by 7 bases and J by 4 bases. This CDR3 spans 12 amino acids. The germline CDR1 and CDR2 sequences are SQVTM and ANQGSEA. In nucleotides, the CDR3 is TGCAGCGCGTGGGGACAGGCCTATGGCTACACCTTC. Translating it yields CSAWGQAYGYTF.

The rearrangement links TRBV20-1 to TRBJ2-7, with 11 bases aligning to TRBD1. In germline, CDR1 is DFQATT, CDR2 SNEGSKA (reference sequence). The CDR3 is 13 amino acids. This chain's CDR3 is CSRLGQGAYEQYF. CDR3 nucleotides: TGCAGCAGACTGGGACAGGGGGCCTACGAGCAGTACTTC.

The chain couples TRBV12-3 or TRBV12-4 to TRBJ1-2; TRBD1 might be the D (5 bases). The CDR3 sequence is 16 residues long. The germline V and J ends were trimmed by 5 bases and 8 bases, with 24 bases remaining between them. The CDR3 DNA sequence: TGTGCCAGCAGTCCGGACCGGGACCAAAACACAGCGGGCTACACCTTC. It encodes CASSPDRDQNTAGYTF.

A few counts support this clonotype. V gene TRBV25-1 combines with J gene TRBJ2-5; 11 bases fit TRBD2. CDR1 MGHDK and CDR2 SYGVNS come from the germline V gene. CDR3 length equals 17 residues. The J segment lost 2 bases and the V segment lost 3 bases, leaving 8 bases of the junction unmatched. The CDR3 DNA reads TGTGCCAGCAGTGATACTAGCGGGAGTGAACGACAAGAGACCCAGTACTTC. This gives the protein CASSDTSGSERQETQYF.